This TCR beta chain was identified in a study of response to subunit inactivated influenza vaccine. General study findings and limits: The study's authors posited that every seasonal influenza vaccination enlists few new T cells.

The CDR3 has 14 residues. Germline V gene data show CDR1 as SGHTA and CDR2 as FQGNSA. V lost 2 bases and J lost 1, with 9 bases in between. TCRdb independently ran MiXCR on the RT-PCR reads; one entry per CDR3 protein. This table holds about 650,000 distinct CDR3 sequences, roughly 14% found once. This clonotype was counted many times. The target antigen is unknown. The V call is TRBV7-2, the J call TRBJ2-7, with unresolved D. The source was PBMCs from blood, collected roughly 12 days after vaccination. The sequence was obtained from a man in his fifties who received an inactivated influenza vaccine. The CDR3 DNA follows: TGTGCCAGCAGCTTAACCCTGGGATCCTACGAGCAGTACTTC. Its protein product is CASSLTLGSYEQYF.